Detailed here is one TCR beta chain. This record belongs to a study of blood T cell repertoires in COVID-19. For the study at large: Sample material is recorded as cDNA or gDNA derived from T cells, B-cell-depleted T cells, or PBMCs.

Study processing details: For nucleated cells, counts were estimated from reference gene primer amplification. TCRdb's copy holds only in-frame clones and misses some; the assay was immunoSEQ multiplex PCR. V, J and clone size were drawn from that table, and D and trimming were deduced from the DNA. The sample has over 120,000 clones, around nine tenths seen once; the top ten hold 1.5% to 2%. The V segment lost 5 bases and the J segment 2 bases; nucleotides outside the gene matches: 2. The CDR3 runs 16 residues. Germline V lookup: CDR1 SGHTA, CDR2 FQGTGA. This TCR came from a human donor in a cohort sampled during active COVID-19. This chain links TRBV7-3 with TRBJ2-2; TRBD2 agrees at 13 bases. Sequenced: peripheral blood. CDR3 protein: CASSGTSGANTGELFF. CDR3 DNA: TGTGCCAGCAGCGGGACTAGCGGGGCCAACACCGGGGAGCTGTTTTTT.